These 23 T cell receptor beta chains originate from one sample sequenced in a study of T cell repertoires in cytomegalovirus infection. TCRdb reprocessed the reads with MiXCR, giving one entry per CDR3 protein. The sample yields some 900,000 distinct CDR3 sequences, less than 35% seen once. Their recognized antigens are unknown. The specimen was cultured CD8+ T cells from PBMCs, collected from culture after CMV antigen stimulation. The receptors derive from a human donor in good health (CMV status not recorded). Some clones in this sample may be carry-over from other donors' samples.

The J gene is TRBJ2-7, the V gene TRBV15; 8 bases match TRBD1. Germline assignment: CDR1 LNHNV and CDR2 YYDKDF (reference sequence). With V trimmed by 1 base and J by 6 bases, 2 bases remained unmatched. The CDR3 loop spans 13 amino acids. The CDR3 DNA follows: TGTGCCACCAGCAGAGTTCAGGGGGCCGAGCAGTACGTC. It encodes CATSRVQGAEQYV.

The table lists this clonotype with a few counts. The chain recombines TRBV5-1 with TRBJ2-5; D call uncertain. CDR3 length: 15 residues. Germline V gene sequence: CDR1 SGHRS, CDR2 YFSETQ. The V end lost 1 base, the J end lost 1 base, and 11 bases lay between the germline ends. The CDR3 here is CASSLWGTVQETQYF. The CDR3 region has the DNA TGCGCCAGCAGCTTGTGGGGAACCGTCCAAGAGACCCAGTACTTC.

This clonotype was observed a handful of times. In nucleotides, the CDR3 is TGCAGTGCTGGAGGGAGCCCACGACAGGACCCTGTTGGCTATGGCTACACCTTC. This translates into CSAGGSPRQDPVGYGYTF. This chain uses TRBV20-1 with TRBJ1-2; TRBD1 might be the D (6 bases). Germline V gene lookup returns CDR1 DFQATT and CDR2 SNEGSKA (reference sequence). Trimming took 5 bases from V and 4 from J, leaving 29 bases between them. This CDR3 contains 18 residues.

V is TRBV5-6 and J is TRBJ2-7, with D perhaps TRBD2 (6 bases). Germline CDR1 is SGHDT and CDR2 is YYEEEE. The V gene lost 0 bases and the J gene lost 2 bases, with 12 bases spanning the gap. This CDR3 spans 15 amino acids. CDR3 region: CASSLELRTTYEQYF. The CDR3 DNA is TGTGCCAGCAGCTTGGAGCTACGGACTACCTACGAGCAGTACTTC.

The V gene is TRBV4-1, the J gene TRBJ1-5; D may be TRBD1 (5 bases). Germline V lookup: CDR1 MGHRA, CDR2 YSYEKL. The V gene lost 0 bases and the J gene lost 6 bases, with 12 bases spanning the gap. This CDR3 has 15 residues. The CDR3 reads CASSQEPGTGQPQHF. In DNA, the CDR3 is TGCGCCAGCAGCCAAGAACCAGGGACCGGTCAGCCCCAGCATTTT.

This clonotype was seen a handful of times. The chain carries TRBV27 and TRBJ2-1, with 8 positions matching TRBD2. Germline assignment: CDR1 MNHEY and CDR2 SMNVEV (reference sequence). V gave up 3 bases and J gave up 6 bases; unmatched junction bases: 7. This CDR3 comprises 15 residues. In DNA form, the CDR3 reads TGTGCCAGCAGTTTCCTCGGGGGGGCTAGCAATGAGCAGTTCTTC. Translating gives CASSFLGGASNEQFF.

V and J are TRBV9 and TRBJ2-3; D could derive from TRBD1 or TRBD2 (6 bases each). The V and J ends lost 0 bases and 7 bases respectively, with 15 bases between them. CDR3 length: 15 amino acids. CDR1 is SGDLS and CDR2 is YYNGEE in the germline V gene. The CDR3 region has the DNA TGTGCCAGCAGCGTAGGAGAGGGGGGAATGAATACGCAGTATTTT. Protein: CASSVGEGGMNTQYF.

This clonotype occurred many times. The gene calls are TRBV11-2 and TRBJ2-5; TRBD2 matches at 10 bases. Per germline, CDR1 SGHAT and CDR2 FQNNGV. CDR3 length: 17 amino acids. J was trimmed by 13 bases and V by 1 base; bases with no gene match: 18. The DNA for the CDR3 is TGTGCCAGCAGCTTAGTTCTTGGAATAGCGGGGGGCCCTAGCCCGTACTTC. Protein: CASSLVLGIAGGPSPYF.

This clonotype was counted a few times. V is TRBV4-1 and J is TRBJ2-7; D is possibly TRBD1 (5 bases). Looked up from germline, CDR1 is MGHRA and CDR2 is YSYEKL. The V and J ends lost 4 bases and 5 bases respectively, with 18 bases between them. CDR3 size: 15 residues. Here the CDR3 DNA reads TGCGCCAGCAGCCTGAACCAGGGTCGCGGAAACGAGCAGTACTTC. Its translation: CASSLNQGRGNEQYF.

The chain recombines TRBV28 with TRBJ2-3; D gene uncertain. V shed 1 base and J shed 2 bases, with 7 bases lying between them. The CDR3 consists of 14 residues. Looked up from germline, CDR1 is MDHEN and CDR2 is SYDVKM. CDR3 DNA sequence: TGTGCCAGCAGTTTATTAGAGTACACAGATACGCAGTATTTT. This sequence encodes CASSLLEYTDTQYF.

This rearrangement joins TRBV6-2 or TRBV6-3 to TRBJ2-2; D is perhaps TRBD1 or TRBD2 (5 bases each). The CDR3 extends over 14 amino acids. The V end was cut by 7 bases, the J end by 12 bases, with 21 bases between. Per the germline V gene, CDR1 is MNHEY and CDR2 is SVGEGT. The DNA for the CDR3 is TGTGCCAGCACTTCTGGGGCCCTAAGGAGGAAGCTGTTTTTT. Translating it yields CASTSGALRRKLFF.

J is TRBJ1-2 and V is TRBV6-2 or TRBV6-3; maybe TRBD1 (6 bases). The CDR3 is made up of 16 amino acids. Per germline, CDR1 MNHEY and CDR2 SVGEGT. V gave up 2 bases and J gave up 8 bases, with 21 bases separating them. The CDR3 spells CASSYLGAPGVIGYTF. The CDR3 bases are TGTGCCAGCAGTTACCTGGGGGCCCCAGGAGTTATCGGCTACACCTTC.

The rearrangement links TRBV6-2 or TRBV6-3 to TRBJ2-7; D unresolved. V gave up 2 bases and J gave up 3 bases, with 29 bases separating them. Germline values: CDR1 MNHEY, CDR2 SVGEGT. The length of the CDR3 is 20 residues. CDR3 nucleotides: TGTGCCAGCAGTTACCGGAGCCCGGGTCCCGAATTTCCCCAGAACTACGAGCAGTACGTC. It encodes CASSYRSPGPEFPQNYEQYV.

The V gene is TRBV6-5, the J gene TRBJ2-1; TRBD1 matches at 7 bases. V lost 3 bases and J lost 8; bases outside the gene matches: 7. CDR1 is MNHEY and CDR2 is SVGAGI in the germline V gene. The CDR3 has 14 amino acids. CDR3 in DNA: TGTGCCAGCAGTTATAACCCAGGACAGGATGAGCAGTTCTTC. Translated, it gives CASSYNPGQDEQFF.

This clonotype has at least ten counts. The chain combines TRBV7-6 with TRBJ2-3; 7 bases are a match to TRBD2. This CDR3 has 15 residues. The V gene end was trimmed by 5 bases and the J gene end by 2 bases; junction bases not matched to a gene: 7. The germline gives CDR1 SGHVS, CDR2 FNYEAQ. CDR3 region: CASSPSGLPTDTQYF. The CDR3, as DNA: TGTGCCAGCAGCCCTTCGGGACTACCCACAGATACGCAGTATTTT.

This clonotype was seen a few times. The CDR3 loop is CASSYGRFESGVEAFF. The CDR3 region has the DNA TGTGCCAGCAGTTACGGCAGGTTTGAATCTGGGGTTGAAGCTTTCTTT. This chain uses TRBV6-2 or TRBV6-3 with TRBJ1-1; D is undetermined. Germline V gene sequence: CDR1 MNHEY, CDR2 SVGEGT. The CDR3 spans 16 residues. V was shortened by 2 bases and J by 7 bases, with 20 bases between the two germline ends.

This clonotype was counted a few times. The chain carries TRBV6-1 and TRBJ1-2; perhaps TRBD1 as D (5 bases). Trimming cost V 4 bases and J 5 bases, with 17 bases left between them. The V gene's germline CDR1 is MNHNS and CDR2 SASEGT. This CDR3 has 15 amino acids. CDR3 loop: CASSGRAISAYGYTF. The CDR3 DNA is TGTGCCAGCAGTGGCAGGGCCATTTCAGCGTATGGCTACACCTTC.

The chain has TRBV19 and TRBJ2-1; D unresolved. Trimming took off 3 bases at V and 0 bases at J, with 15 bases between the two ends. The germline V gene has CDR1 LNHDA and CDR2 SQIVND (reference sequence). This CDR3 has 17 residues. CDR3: CASSMSRYASSYNEQFF. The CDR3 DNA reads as TGTGCCAGTAGTATGAGCAGATACGCCTCCTCCTACAATGAGCAGTTCTTC.

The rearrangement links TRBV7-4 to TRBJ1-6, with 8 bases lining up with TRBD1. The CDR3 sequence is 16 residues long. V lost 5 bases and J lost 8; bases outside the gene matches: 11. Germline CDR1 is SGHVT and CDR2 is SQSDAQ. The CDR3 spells CASSPQPAGGDSPLHF. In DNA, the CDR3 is TGTGCCAGCAGCCCCCAACCCGCAGGGGGCGATTCACCCCTCCACTTT.

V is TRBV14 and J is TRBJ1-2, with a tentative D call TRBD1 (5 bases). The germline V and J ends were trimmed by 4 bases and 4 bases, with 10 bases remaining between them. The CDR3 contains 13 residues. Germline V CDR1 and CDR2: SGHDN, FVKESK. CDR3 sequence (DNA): TGTGCCAGCAGCCCGCGGGGGAGCTATGGCTACACCTTC. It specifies CASSPRGSYGYTF.

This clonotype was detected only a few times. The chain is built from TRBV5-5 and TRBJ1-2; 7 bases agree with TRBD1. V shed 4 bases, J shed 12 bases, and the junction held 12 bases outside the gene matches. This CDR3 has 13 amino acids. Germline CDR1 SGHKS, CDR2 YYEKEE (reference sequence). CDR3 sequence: CASSGGRSTGDTF. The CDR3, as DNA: TGTGCCAGCAGCGGGGGACGTTCAACAGGGGACACCTTC.

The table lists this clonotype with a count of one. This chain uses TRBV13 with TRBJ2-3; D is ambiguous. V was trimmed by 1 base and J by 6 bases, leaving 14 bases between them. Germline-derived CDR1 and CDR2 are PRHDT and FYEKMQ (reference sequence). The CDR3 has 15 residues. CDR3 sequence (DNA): TGTGCCAGCAGCTTAGCAGGACGTCTCATGGATACGCAGTATTTT. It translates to CASSLAGRLMDTQYF.

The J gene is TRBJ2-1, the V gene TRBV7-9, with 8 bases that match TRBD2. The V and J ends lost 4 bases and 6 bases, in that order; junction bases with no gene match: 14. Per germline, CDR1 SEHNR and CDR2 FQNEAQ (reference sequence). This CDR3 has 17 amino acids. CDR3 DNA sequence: TGTGCCAGCAGCTCCGGGGAAGCGGGGGTTTCCCGCAATGAGCAGTTCTTC. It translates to CASSSGEAGVSRNEQFF.